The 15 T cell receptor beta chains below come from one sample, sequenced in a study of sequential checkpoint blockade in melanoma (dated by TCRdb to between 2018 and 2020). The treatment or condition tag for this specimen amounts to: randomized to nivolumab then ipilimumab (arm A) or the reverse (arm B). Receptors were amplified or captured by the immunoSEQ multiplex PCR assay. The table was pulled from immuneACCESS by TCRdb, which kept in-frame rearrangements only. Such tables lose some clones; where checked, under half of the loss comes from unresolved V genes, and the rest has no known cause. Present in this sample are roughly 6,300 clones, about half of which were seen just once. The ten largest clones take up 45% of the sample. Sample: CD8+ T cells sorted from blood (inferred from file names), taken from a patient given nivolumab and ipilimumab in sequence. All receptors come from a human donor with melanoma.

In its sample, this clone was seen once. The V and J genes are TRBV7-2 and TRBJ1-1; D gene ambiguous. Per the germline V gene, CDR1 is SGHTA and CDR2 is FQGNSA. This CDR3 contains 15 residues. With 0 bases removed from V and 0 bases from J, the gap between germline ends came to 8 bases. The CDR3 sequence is CASSLAPRLNTEAFF. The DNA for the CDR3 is TGTGCCAGCAGCTTAGCCCCCAGGCTGAACACTGAAGCTTTCTTT.

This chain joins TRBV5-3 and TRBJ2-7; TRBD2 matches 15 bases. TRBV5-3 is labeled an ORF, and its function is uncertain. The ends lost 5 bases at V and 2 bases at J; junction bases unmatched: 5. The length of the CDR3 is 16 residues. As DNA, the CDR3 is TGTGCCAGAAGAACGGGACTAGCGGGAGGCGCCTACGAGCAGTACTTC. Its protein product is CARRTGLAGGAYEQYF.

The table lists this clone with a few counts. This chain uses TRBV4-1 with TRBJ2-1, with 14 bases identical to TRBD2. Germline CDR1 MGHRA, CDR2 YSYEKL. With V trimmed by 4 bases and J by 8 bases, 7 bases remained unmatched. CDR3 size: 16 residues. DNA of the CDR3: TGCGCCAGCAGCCGAGGGACTAGCGGGAGTTGGGATGAGCAGTTCTTC. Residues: CASSRGTSGSWDEQFF.

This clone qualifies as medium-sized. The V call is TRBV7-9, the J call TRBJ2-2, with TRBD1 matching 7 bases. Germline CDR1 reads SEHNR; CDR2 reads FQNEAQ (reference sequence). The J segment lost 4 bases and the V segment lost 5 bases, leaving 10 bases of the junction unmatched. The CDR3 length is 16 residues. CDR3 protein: CASSHRTGVPTGELFF. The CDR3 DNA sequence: TGTGCCAGCAGCCACCGGACAGGCGTGCCCACCGGGGAGCTGTTTTTT.

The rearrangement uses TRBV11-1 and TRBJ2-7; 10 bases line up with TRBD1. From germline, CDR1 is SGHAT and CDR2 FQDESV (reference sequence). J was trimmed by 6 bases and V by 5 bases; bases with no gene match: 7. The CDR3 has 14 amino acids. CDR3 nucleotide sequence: TGTGCCAGCAGCCACGGGACAGGGGAGGGCGAGCAGTACTTC. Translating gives CASSHGTGEGEQYF.

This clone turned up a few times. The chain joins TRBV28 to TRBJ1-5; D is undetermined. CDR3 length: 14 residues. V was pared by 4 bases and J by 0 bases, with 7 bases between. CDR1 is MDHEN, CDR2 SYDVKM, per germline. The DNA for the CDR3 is TGTGCCAGCAGTTCACTAAATAGCAATCAGCCCCAGCATTTT. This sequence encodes CASSSLNSNQPQHF.

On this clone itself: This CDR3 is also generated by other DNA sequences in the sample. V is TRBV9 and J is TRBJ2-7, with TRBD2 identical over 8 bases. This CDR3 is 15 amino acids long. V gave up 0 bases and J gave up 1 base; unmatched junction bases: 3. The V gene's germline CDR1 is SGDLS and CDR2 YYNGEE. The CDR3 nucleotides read TGTGCCAGCAGCGTAGAGCCTAGCGGGTCCTACGAGCAGTACTTC. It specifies CASSVEPSGSYEQYF.

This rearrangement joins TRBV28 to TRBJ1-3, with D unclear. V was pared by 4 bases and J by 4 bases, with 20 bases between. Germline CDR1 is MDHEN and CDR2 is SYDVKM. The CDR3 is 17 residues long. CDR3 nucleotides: TGTGCCAGCAGTTCGTCCCGGGAAGGGCACTCCGGAAACACCATATATTTT. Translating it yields CASSSSREGHSGNTIYF.

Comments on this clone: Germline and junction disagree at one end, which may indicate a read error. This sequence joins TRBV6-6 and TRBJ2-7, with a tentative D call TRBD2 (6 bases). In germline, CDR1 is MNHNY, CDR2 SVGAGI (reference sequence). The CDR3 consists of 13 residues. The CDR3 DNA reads TGTGCCAGCAGTGACTCGTCGGAGGGCGAGCAGTACTTC. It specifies CASSDSSEGEQYF.

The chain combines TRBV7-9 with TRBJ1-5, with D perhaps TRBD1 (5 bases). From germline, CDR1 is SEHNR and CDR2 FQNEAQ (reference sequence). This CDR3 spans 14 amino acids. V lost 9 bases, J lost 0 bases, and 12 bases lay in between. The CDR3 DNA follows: TGTGCCAGTCAGGCTAGGGGTAGCAATCAGCCCCAGCATTTT. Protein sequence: CASQARGSNQPQHF.

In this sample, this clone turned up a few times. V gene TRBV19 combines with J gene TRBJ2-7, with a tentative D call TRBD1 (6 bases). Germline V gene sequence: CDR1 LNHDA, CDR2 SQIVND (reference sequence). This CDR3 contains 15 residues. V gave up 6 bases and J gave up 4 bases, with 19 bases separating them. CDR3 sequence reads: CASSSGPGEAYEQYF. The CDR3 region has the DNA TGTGCCAGTAGCAGCGGTCCAGGGGAAGCGTACGAGCAGTACTTC.

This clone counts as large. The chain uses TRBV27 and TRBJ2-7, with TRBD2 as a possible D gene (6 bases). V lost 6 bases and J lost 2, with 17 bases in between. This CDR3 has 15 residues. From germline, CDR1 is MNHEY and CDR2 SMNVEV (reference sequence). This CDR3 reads CASRLGAGQPYEQYF. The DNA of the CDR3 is TGTGCCAGCAGATTGGGTGCGGGGCAGCCCTACGAGCAGTACTTC.

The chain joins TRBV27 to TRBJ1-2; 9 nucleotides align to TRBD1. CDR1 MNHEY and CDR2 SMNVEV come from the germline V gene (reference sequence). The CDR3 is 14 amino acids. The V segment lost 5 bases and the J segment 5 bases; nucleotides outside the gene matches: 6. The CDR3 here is CASSAGQGGYGYTF. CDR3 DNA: TGTGCCAGCAGTGCGGGACAGGGTGGATATGGCTACACCTTC.

CDR3 coding DNA: TGTGCCAGCAGCGATGGGACTAGCGGGGGGAAGGGGGCGGATACGCAGTATTTT. This translates into CASSDGTSGGKGADTQYF. The chain joins TRBV21-1 to TRBJ2-3; the table names TRBD2, a call not compared with the DNA. TRBV21-1 is a recognized pseudogene. The CDR3 runs 18 residues.

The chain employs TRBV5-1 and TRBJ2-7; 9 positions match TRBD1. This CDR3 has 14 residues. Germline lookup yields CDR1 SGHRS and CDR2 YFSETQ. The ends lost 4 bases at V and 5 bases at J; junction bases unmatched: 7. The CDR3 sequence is CASSLRDRAHEQYF. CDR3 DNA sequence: TGCGCCAGCAGCCTCCGGGACAGGGCCCACGAGCAGTACTTC.